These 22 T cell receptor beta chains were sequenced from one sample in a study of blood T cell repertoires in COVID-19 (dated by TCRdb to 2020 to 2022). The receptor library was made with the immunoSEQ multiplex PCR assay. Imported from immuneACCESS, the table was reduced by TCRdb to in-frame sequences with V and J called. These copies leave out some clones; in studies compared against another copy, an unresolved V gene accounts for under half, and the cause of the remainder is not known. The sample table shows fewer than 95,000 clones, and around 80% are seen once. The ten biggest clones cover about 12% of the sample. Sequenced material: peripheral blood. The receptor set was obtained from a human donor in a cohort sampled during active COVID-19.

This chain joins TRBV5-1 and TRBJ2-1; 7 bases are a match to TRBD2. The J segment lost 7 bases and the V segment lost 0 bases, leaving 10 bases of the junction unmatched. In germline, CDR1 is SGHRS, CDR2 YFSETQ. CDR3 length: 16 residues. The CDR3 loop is CASSLAPSGPLNEQFF. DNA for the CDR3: TGCGCCAGCAGCTTGGCGCCTAGCGGCCCCCTAAATGAGCAGTTCTTC.

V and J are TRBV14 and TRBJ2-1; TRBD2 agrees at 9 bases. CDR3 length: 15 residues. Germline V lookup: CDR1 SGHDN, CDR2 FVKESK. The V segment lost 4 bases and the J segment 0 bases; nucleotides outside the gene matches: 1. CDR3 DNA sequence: TGTGCCAGCAGCCTTAGCGGGAGCTCCTACAATGAGCAGTTCTTC. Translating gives CASSLSGSSYNEQFF.

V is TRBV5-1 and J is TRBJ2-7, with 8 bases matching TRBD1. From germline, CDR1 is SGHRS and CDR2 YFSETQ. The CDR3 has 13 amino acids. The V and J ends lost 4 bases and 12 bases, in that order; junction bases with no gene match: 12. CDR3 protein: CASSGPGQETTYF. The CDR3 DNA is TGCGCCAGCAGCGGTCCGGGACAGGAAACTACGTACTTC.

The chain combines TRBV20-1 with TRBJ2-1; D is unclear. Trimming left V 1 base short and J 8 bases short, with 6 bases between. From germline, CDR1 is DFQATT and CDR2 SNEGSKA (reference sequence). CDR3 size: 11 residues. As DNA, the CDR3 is TGCAGTGCTAGAGGGGCTCATGAGCAGTTCTTC. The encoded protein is CSARGAHEQFF.

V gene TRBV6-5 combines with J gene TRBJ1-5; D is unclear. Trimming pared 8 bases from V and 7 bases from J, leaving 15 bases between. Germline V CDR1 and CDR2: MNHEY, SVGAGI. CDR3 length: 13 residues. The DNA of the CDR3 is TGTGCCAGCGGAGACACTGGCGGGCAGCCCCAGCATTTT. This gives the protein CASGDTGGQPQHF.

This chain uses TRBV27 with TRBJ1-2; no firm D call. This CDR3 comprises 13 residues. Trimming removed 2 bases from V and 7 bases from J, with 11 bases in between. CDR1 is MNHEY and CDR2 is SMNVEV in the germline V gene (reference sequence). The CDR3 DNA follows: TGTGCCAGCAGTTTAAAATCACTAATTGGCTACACCTTC. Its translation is CASSLKSLIGYTF.

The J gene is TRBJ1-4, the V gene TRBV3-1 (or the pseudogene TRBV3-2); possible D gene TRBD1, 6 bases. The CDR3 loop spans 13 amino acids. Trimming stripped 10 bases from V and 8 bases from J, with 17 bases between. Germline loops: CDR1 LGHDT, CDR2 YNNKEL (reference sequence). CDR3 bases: TGTGCCACCTCCCCAGGGGCTGTAGAAAAACTGTTTTTT. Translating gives CATSPGAVEKLFF.

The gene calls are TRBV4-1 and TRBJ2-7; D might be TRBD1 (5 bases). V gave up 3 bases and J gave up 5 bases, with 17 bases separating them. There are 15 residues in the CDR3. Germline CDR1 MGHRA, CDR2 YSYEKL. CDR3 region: CASSQSFRAWDEQYF. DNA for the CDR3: TGCGCCAGCAGCCAGTCCTTCAGGGCGTGGGACGAGCAGTACTTC.

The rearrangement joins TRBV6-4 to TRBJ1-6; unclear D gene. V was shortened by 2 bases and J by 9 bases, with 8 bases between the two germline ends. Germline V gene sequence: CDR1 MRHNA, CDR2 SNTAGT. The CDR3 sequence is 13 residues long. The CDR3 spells CASSDQRASPLHF. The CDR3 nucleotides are TGTGCCAGCAGTGACCAGAGGGCTTCACCCCTCCACTTT.

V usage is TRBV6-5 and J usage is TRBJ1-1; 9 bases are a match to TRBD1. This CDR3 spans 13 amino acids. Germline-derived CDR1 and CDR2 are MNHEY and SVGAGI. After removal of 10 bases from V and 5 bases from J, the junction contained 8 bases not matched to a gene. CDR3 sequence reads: CATFNRGHTEAFF. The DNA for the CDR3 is TGTGCCACCTTTAACAGGGGGCATACTGAAGCTTTCTTT.

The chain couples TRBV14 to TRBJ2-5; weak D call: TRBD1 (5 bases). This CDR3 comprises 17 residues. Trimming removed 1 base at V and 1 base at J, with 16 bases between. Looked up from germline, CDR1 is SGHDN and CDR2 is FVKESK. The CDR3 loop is CASSQVGVYYLQETQYF. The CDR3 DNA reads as TGTGCCAGCAGCCAAGTAGGGGTTTACTACCTCCAAGAGACCCAGTACTTC.

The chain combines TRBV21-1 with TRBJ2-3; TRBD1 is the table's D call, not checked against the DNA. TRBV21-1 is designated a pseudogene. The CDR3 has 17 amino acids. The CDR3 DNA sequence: TGTGCCAGCAGCGCCCGGACAGGGGGTGTTTGCACAGATACGCAGTATTTT. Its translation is CASSARTGGVCTDTQYF.

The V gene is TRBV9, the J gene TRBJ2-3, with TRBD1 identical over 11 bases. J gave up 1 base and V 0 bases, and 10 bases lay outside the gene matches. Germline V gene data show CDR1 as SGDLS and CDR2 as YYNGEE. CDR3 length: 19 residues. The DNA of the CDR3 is TGTGCCAGCAGCGTAGAATACCGGGACAGGGGGTCCGGCACAGATACGCAGTATTTT. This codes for CASSVEYRDRGSGTDTQYF.

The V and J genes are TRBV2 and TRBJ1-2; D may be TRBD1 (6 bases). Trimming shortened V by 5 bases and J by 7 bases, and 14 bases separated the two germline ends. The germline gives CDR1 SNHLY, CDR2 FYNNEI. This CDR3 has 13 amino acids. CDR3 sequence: CASSKTGYSGYTF. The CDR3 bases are TGTGCCAGCAGTAAAACAGGGTACTCTGGCTACACCTTC.

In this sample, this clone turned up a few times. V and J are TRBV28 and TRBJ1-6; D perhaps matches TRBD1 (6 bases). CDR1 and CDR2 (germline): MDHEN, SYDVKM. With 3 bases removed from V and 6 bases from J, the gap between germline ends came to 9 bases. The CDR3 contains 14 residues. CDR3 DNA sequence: TGTGCCAGCAGTTTTTTACAGGGTAATTCACCCCTCCACTTT. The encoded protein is CASSFLQGNSPLHF.

In DNA form, the CDR3 reads TGTGCCAGCAGCCCTCTCGGCACAGATACGCAGTATTTT. Protein sequence: CASSPLGTDTQYF. The chain recombines TRBV6-6 with TRBJ2-3; D remains unclear. CDR3 length: 13 amino acids. Between the trimmed V and J ends, which lost 6 bases and 1 base, there was a span of 8 bases. Germline V gene sequence: CDR1 MNHNY, CDR2 SVGAGI (reference sequence).

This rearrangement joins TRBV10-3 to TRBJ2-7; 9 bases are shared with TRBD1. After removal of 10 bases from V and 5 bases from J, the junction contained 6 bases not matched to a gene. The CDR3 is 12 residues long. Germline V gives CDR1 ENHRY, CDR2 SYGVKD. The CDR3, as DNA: TGTGCCACATGGGACAGGGTGAACGAGCAGTACTTC. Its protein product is CATWDRVNEQYF.

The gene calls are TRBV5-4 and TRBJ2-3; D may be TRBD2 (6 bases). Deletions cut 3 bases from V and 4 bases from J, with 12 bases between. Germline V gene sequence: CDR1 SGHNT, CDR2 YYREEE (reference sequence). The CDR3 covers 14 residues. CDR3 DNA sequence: TGTGCCAGCAGCTCAACTAGCTCAGCAGATACGCAGTATTTT. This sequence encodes CASSSTSSADTQYF.

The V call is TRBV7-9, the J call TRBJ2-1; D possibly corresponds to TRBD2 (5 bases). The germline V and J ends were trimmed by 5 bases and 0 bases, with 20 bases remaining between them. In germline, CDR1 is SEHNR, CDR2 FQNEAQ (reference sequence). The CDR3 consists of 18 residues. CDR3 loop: CASSKAASPHPSYNEQFF. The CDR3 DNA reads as TGTGCCAGCAGCAAAGCAGCTAGCCCACATCCCTCCTACAATGAGCAGTTCTTC.

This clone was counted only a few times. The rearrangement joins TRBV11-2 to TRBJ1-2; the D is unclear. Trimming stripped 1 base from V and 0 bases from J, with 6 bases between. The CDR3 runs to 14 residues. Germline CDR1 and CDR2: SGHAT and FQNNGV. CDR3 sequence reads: CASSLVQANYGYTF. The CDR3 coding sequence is TGTGCCAGCAGCTTAGTCCAGGCTAACTATGGCTACACCTTC.

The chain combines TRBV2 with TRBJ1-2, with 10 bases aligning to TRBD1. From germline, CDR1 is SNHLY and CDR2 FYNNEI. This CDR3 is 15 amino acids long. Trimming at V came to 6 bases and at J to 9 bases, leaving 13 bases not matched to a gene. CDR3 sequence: CASSKSRDRGPSYTF. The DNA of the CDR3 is TGTGCCAGCAGCAAAAGCCGGGACAGGGGTCCGAGCTACACCTTC. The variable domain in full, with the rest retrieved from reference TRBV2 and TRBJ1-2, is EPEVTQTPSHQVTQMGQEVILRCVPISNHLYFYWYRQILGQKVEFLVSFYNNEISEKSEIFDDQFSVERPDGSNFTLKIRSTKLEDSAMYFCASSKSRDRGPSYTFGSGTRLTVV.

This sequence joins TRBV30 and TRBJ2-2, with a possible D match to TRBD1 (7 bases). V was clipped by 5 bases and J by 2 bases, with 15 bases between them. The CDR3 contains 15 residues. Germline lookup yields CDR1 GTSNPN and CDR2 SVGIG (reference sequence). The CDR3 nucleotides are TGTGCCTGGGGAGGGGGCATAACTAACACCGGGGAGCTGTTTTTT. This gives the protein CAWGGGITNTGELFF.